The 18 T cell receptor beta chains in this list originate from one sample, sequenced in a study of shared clonotypes between healthy human individuals. The naive CD8 fraction comprised CD45RO-negative cells positively selected for CCR7 and excluded terminally differentiated effector memory CD45RA+ cells. The table came from immunoSEQ multiplex PCR; TCRdb's copy has only in-frame clones and leaves some out. The table has some 2.1 million clones, approximately 94% seen once. Source material: naive CD8+ T cells sorted from blood. The receptors stem from a man between 18 and 29 years old in good health.

The genes are TRBV19 and TRBJ2-6; D gene unclear. This CDR3 is 16 amino acids long. Trimming took off 3 bases at V and 0 bases at J, with 9 bases between the two ends. CDR1 is LNHDA and CDR2 is SQIVND in the germline V gene (reference sequence). The CDR3 spells CASSIGGYSGANVLTF. In nucleotides, the CDR3 is TGTGCCAGTAGTATTGGTGGGTACTCTGGGGCCAACGTCCTGACTTTC.

The genes are TRBV11-2 and TRBJ2-1; the D is unclear. Trimming took 1 base from V and 8 from J, leaving 15 bases between them. CDR3 length: 15 amino acids. Per the germline V gene, CDR1 is SGHAT and CDR2 is FQNNGV. The CDR3 loop reads CASSLGSRSGDEQFF. In DNA form, the CDR3 reads TGTGCCAGCAGCTTAGGTAGCCGATCTGGCGATGAGCAGTTCTTC.

V usage is TRBV5-1 and J usage is TRBJ2-7, with D uncertain. From germline, CDR1 is SGHRS and CDR2 YFSETQ. V gave up 5 bases and J gave up 1 base, with 10 bases separating them. The CDR3 has 13 amino acids. This CDR3 reads CASRWAGSYEQYF. The CDR3 region has the DNA TGCGCCAGCAGGTGGGCAGGATCCTACGAGCAGTACTTC.

This chain links TRBV25-1 with TRBJ1-2; D may be TRBD1 (6 bases). The CDR3 runs to 16 residues. The V and J ends lost 1 base and 7 bases respectively, with 19 bases between them. From germline, CDR1 is MGHDK and CDR2 SYGVNS. The CDR3 nucleotides read TGTGCCAGCAGTGAATCGGGGGAGGGGGTTGTCGTTGGCTACACCTTC. This gives the protein CASSESGEGVVVGYTF.

The chain has TRBV14 and TRBJ2-5, with 8 nucleotides matching TRBD2. The V gene's germline CDR1 is SGHDN and CDR2 FVKESK. J gave up 7 bases and V 1 base, and 8 bases lay outside the gene matches. CDR3 length equals 15 residues. CDR3 sequence (DNA): TGTGCCAGCAGCCAAGTAGCGGGGCCAATAGGGACCCAGTACTTC. It codes for CASSQVAGPIGTQYF.

The CDR3 is CASSLEQFSYEQYF. For the CDR3, the DNA is TGTGCCAGCAGCTTAGAGCAGTTCTCCTACGAGCAGTACTTC. The J gene is TRBJ2-7, the V gene TRBV7-2, with no clear D. V lost 1 base and J lost 0, with 7 bases in between. The CDR3 contains 14 residues. Germline V gene data show CDR1 as SGHTA and CDR2 as FQGNSA.

Comments on this clone: The sample has other DNA sequences that encode this CDR3 too. The chain links TRBV13 to TRBJ2-7; tentative D call: TRBD2 (7 bases). Germline V CDR1 and CDR2: PRHDT, FYEKMQ (reference sequence). Trimming took 3 bases from V and 10 from J, leaving 13 bases between them. The CDR3 is 12 residues long. DNA for the CDR3: TGTGCCAGCAGCTTGGGGGCGGGAGAACAGTACTTC. The encoded protein is CASSLGAGEQYF.

V usage is TRBV10-3 and J usage is TRBJ1-1, with D perhaps matching TRBD1 (5 bases). The CDR3 loop spans 11 amino acids. V was pared by 4 bases and J by 8 bases, with 8 bases between. Germline V gene sequence: CDR1 ENHRY, CDR2 SYGVKD. CDR3 residues: CAISGDREAFF. The CDR3 DNA reads as TGTGCCATCAGTGGTGACAGAGAAGCTTTCTTT.

The chain uses TRBV10-2 and TRBJ2-7; 7 bases agree with TRBD1. The CDR3 runs to 14 residues. V dropped 7 bases and J dropped 2; count of bases not matched to a gene: 8. Germline lookup yields CDR1 WSHSY and CDR2 SAAADI. This CDR3 is CASTTDRATYEQYF. For the CDR3, the DNA is TGCGCCAGCACCACAGACAGGGCAACCTACGAGCAGTACTTC.

The CDR3 spells CASSFSGQGVVNTEAFF. Here the CDR3 DNA reads TGTGCCAGCAGCTTCTCCGGACAGGGCGTGGTGAACACTGAAGCTTTCTTT. The genes are TRBV7-2 and TRBJ1-1, with 8 bases aligning to TRBD1. There are 17 residues in the CDR3. Looked up from germline, CDR1 is SGHTA and CDR2 is FQGNSA. J gave up 0 bases and V 3 bases, and 9 bases lay outside the gene matches.

The chain is built from TRBV6-1 and TRBJ2-3, with a tentative D call TRBD1 (6 bases). Trimming shortened V by 8 bases and J by 2 bases, and 17 bases separated the two germline ends. The germline gives CDR1 MNHNS, CDR2 SASEGT. This CDR3 region has 15 residues. The CDR3 DNA reads TGTGCCAGCGGAGATTGGACAGATCTCACAGATACGCAGTATTTT. It specifies CASGDWTDLTDTQYF.

V gene TRBV4-1 combines with J gene TRBJ2-4; D is undetermined. Germline V gene data show CDR1 as MGHRA and CDR2 as YSYEKL. V was pared by 3 bases and J by 8 bases, with 17 bases between. This CDR3 spans 15 amino acids. The CDR3 spells CASSQKGFDGDIQYF. Written as DNA, the CDR3 is TGCGCCAGCAGCCAGAAGGGTTTTGACGGTGACATTCAGTACTTC.

Concerning this clone: At the DNA level, this CDR3 is encoded by other sequences in the same sample as well. The rearrangement uses TRBV5-6 and TRBJ1-5; D not resolved. Germline CDR1 is SGHDT and CDR2 is YYEEEE. The V gene lost 0 bases and the J gene lost 6 bases, with 7 bases spanning the gap. The CDR3 has 13 residues. The chain's CDR3 is CASSLGGGQPQHF. CDR3 bases: TGTGCCAGCAGCTTGGGAGGAGGTCAGCCCCAGCATTTT.

This chain joins TRBV4-1 and TRBJ1-1, with 8 bases lining up with TRBD1. Germline V gene sequence: CDR1 MGHRA, CDR2 YSYEKL. The CDR3 totals 16 residues. V gave up 0 bases and J gave up 2 bases; unmatched junction bases: 5. CDR3: CASSQETGQGNTEAFF. Here the CDR3 DNA reads TGCGCCAGCAGCCAAGAGACTGGACAGGGTAACACTGAAGCTTTCTTT.

This CDR3 reads CASSKTGTGGPNEKLFF. The CDR3 nucleotides are TGTGCCAGCAGCAAAACCGGGACAGGGGGCCCTAATGAAAAACTGTTTTTT. This chain uses TRBV7-9 with TRBJ1-4; TRBD1 agrees at 12 bases. J lost 3 bases, V lost 5 bases, and 7 bases had no gene match. The V gene's germline CDR1 is SEHNR and CDR2 FQNEAQ (reference sequence). The length of the CDR3 is 17 residues.

The V gene is TRBV13, the J gene TRBJ1-5; D is unclear. With 0 bases removed from V and 3 bases from J, the gap between germline ends came to 6 bases. The CDR3 consists of 14 residues. Germline loops: CDR1 PRHDT, CDR2 FYEKMQ (reference sequence). In nucleotides, the CDR3 is TGTGCCAGCAGCTTAGGCAACGCCAATCAGCCCCAGCATTTT. This encodes CASSLGNANQPQHF.

The chain combines TRBV29-1 with TRBJ2-7, with 7 bases that match TRBD2. The CDR3 runs 12 residues. V lost 3 bases and J lost 5; bases outside the gene matches: 4. Germline assignment: CDR1 SQVTM and CDR2 ANQGSEA. CDR3 bases: TGCAGCGTTGAGTTCACTAGCGACGAGCAGTACTTC. This translates into CSVEFTSDEQYF.

The J gene is TRBJ1-4, the V gene TRBV6-1; D is perhaps TRBD1 (6 bases). Trimming stripped 1 base from V and 7 bases from J, with 13 bases between. There are 15 residues in the CDR3. CDR1 and CDR2 (germline): MNHNS, SASEGT. The CDR3 DNA reads as TGTGCCAGCAGTGAAGAGGGGGGCAGGAGTGAAAAACTGTTTTTT. This sequence encodes CASSEEGGRSEKLFF.